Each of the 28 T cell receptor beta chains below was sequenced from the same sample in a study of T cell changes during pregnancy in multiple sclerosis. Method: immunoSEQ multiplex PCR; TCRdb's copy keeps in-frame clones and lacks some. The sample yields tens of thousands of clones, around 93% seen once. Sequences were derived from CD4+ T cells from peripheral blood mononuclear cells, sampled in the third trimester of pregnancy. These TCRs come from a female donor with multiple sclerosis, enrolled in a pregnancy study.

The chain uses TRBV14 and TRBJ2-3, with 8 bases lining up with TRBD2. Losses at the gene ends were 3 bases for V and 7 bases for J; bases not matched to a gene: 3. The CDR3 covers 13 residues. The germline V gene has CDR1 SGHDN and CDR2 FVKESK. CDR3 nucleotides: TGTGCCAGCAGCCACGGGAGGGCGAATACGCAGTATTTT. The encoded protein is CASSHGRANTQYF.

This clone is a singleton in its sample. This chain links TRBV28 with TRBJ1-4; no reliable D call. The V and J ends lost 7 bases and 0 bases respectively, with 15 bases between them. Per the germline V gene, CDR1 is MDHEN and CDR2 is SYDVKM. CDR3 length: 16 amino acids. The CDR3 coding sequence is TGTGCCAGCAACTCGGGTCCATTTTCAACTAATGAAAAACTGTTTTTT. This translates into CASNSGPFSTNEKLFF.

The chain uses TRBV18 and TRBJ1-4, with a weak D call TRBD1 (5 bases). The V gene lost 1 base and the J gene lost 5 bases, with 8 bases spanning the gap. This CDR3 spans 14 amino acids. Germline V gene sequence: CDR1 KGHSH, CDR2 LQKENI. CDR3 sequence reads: CASSPLQGNEKLFF. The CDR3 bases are TGTGCCAGCTCACCACTTCAGGGAAATGAAAAACTGTTTTTT.

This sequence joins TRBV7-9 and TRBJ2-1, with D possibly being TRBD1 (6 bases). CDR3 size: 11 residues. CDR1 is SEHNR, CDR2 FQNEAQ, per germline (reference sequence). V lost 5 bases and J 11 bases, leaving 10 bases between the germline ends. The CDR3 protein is CASSQDSQQFF. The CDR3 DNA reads TGTGCCAGCAGCCAGGACAGCCAGCAGTTCTTC.

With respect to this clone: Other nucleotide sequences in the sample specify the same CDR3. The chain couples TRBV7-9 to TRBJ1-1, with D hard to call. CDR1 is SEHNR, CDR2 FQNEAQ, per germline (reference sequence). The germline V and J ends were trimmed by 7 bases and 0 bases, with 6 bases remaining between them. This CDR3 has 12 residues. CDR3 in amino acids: CASTQMNTEAFF. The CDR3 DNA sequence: TGTGCCAGCACCCAGATGAACACTGAAGCTTTCTTT.

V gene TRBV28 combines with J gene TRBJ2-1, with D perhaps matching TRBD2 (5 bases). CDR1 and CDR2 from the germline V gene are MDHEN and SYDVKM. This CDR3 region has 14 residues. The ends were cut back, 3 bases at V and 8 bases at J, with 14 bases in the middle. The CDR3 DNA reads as TGTGCCAGCAGTTTGGACTCCGACTTCTATGAGCAGTTCTTC. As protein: CASSLDSDFYEQFF.

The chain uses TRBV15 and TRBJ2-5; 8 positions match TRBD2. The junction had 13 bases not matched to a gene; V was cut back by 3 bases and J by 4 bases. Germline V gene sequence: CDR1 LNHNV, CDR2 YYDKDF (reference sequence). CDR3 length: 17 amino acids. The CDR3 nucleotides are TGTGCCACCAGCAGGGGCTCTAGCGGGCTGGAGGGAGAGACCCAGTACTTC. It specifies CATSRGSSGLEGETQYF.

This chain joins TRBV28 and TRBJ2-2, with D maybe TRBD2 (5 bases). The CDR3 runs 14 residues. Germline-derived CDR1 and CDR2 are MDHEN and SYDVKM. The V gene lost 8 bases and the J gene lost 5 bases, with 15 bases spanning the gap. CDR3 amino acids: CASREGSRTGELFF. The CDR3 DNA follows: TGTGCCAGCCGGGAAGGGAGCCGGACCGGGGAGCTGTTTTTT.

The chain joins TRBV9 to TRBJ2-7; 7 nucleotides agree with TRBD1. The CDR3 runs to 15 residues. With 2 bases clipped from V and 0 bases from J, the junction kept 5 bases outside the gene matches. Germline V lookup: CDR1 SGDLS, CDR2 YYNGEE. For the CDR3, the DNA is TGTGCCAGCAGCGTCCGGGACAGCTACTCCTACGAGCAGTACTTC. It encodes CASSVRDSYSYEQYF.

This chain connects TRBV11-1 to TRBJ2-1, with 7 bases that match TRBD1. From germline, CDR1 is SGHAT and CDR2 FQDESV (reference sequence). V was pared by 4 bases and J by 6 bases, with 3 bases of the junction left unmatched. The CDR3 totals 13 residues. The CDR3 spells CASSWGQLNEQFF. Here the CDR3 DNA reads TGTGCCAGCAGCTGGGGACAGCTCAATGAGCAGTTCTTC.

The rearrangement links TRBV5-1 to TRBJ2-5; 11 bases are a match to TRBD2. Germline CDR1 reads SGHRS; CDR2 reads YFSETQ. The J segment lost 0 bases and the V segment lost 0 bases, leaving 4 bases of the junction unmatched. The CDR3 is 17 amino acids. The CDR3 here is CASSLETSGTYQETQYF. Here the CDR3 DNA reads TGCGCCAGCAGCTTGGAGACTAGCGGGACCTACCAAGAGACCCAGTACTTC. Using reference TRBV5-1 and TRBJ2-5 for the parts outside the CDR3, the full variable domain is KAGVTQTPRYLIKTRGQQVTLSCSPISGHRSVSWYQQTPGQGLQFLFEYFSETQRNKGNFPGRFSGRQFSNSRSEMNVSTLELGDSALYLCASSLETSGTYQETQYFGPGTRLLVL.

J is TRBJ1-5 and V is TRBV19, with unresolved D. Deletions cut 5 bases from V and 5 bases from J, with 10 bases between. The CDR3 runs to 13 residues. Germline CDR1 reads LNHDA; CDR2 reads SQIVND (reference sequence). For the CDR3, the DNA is TGTGCCAGTAGTGGGCAATGGGATCAGCCCCAGCATTTT. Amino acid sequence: CASSGQWDQPQHF.

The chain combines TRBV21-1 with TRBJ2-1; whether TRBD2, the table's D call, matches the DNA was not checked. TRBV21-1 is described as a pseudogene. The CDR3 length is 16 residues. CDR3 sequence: CASSKNERAGGNEQFF. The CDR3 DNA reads TGTGCCAGCAGCAAAAACGAGCGAGCGGGGGGCAATGAGCAGTTCTTC.

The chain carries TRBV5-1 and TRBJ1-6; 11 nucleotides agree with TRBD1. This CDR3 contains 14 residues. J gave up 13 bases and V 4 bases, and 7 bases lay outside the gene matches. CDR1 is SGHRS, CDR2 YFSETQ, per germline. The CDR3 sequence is CASSDGQGAFPLHF. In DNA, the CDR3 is TGCGCCAGCAGCGACGGACAGGGGGCCTTCCCCCTCCACTTT.

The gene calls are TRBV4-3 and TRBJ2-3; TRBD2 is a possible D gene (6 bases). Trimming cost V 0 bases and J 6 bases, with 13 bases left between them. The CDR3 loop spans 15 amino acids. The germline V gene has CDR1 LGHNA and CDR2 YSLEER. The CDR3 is CASSQERGSGDTQYF. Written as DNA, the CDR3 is TGCGCCAGCAGCCAAGAACGGGGGTCGGGGGATACGCAGTATTTT.

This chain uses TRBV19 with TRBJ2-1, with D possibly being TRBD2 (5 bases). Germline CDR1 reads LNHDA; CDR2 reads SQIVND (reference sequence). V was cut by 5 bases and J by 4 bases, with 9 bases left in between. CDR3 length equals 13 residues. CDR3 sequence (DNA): TGTGCCAGTAGTCCCCGGGGTTACAATGAGCAGTTCTTC. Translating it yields CASSPRGYNEQFF.

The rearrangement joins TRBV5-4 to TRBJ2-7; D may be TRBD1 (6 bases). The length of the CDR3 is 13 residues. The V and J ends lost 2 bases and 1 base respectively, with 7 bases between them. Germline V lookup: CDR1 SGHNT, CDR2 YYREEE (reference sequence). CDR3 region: CASSFRGSYEQYF. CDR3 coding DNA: TGTGCCAGCAGCTTTAGGGGGTCCTACGAGCAGTACTTC.

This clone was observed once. CDR3 DNA sequence: TGCGCCAGCAGCTCCAGCGGGGAAGGAGAGACCCAGTACTTC. The encoded protein is CASSSSGEGETQYF. The rearrangement joins TRBV5-1 to TRBJ2-5; the match to TRBD2 covers 7 bases. The CDR3 is 14 residues long. Germline V gene data show CDR1 as SGHRS and CDR2 as YFSETQ. V lost 3 bases and J lost 4; bases outside the gene matches: 6.

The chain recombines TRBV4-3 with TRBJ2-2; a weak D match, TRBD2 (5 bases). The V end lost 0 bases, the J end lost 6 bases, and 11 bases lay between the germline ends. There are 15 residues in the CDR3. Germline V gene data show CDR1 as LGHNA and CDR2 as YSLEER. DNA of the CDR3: TGCGCCAGCAGCCAAGATCCCGGGGTGGCCGGGGAGCTGTTTTTT. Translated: CASSQDPGVAGELFF.

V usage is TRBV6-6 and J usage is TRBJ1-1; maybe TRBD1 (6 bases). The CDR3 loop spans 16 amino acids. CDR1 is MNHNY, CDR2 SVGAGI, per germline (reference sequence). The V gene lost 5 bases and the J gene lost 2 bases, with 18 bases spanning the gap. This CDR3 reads CASSTLLGGHNTEAFF. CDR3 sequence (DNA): TGTGCCAGCAGTACTCTCCTGGGGGGGCACAACACTGAAGCTTTCTTT.

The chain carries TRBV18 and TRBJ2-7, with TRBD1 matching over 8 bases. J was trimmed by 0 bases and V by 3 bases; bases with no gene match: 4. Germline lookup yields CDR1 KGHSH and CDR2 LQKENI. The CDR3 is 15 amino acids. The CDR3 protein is CASSPGQGASYEQYF. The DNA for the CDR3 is TGTGCCAGCTCACCTGGACAGGGTGCCTCCTACGAGCAGTACTTC.

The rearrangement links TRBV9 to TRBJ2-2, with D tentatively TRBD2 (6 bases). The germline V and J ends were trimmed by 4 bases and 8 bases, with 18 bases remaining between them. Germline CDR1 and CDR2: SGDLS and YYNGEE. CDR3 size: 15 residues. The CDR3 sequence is CASSTRRGGLGELFF. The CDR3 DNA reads TGTGCCAGCAGCACCCGCCGCGGAGGGTTAGGGGAGCTGTTTTTT.

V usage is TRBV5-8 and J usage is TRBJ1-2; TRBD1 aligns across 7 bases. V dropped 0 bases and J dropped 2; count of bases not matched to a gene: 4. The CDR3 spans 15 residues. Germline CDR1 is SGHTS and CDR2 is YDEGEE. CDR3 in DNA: TGTGCCAGCAGCTTGGCCGGGACAGAGAACTATGGCTACACCTTC. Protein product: CASSLAGTENYGYTF.

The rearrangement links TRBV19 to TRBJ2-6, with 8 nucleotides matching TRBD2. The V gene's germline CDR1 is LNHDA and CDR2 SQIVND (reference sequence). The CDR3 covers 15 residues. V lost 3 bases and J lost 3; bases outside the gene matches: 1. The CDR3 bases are TGTGCCAGTAGTATCGCGGGGGGTGGGGCCAACGTCCTGACTTTC. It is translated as CASSIAGGGANVLTF.

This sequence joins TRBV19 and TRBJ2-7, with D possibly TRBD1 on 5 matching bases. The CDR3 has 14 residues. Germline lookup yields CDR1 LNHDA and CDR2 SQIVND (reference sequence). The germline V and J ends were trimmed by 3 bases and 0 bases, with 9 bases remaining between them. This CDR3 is CASSMTDLSYEQYF. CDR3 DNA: TGTGCCAGTAGTATGACAGACCTCTCCTACGAGCAGTACTTC.

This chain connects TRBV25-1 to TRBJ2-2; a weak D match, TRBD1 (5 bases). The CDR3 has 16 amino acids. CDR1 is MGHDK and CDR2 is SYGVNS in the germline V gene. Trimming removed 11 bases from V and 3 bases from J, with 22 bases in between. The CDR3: CASQGGQGIDTGELFF. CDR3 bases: TGTGCCTCTCAGGGTGGGCAGGGTATAGACACCGGGGAGCTGTTTTTT.

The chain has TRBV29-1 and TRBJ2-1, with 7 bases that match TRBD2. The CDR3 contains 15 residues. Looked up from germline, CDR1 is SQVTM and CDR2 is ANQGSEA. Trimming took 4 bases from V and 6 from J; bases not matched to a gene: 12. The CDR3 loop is CSVGLLAALGNEQFF. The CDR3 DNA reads TGCAGCGTTGGGTTGCTAGCGGCCTTAGGCAATGAGCAGTTCTTC.

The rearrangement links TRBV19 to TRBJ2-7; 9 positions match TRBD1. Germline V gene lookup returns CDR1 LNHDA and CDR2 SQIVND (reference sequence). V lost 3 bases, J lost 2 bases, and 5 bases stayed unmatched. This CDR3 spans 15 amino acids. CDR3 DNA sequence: TGTGCCAGTAGTATTCGCGGGACAGGGACCTACGAGCAGTACTTC. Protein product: CASSIRGTGTYEQYF.